These T cell receptor beta chains were read from a single sample in a study of Graves' ophthalmopathy and Graves' hyperthyroidism. Using its own MiXCR run on the multiplex PCR reads, TCRdb lists one record per CDR3 protein. The sample carries about 620,000 distinct CDR3 sequences, approximately 22% recorded once. Sequencing was carried out using peripheral blood. Receptors originate from a woman between 18 and 29 years old with stable Graves' hyperthyroidism. Some clones in this sample may be carry-over from other donors' samples. The CDR3 runs from the conserved cysteine through the conserved F or W. Each record gives: D gene, J gene, clone size, V gene, CDR3 length, CDR3 DNA, CDR3 protein. D genes are given only for firm matches. Only part of the rows carry a size: once, few, many, or a class if the clone is expanded.

-	TRBJ1-5	many	TRBV11-2	15	TGTGCCAGCAGCTCAGGGTGGGGTGGCAATCAGCCCCAGCATTTT	CASSSGWGGNQPQHF
TRBD1	TRBJ1-5	many	TRBV12-3/TRBV12-4	15	TGTGCCAGCAGTACCGCAGGGGGCAGGAATCAGCCCCAGCATTTT	CASSTAGGRNQPQHF
-	TRBJ1-2	-	TRBV6-2/TRBV6-3	15	TGTGCCAGCAGTTACTCGTCTGACAGGATCTATGGCTACACCTTC	CASSYSSDRIYGYTF
TRBD1	TRBJ1-6	many	TRBV28	15	TGTGCCAGCAGTTTAGGGCCAGGGGGGAATTCACCCCTCCACTTT	CASSLGPGGNSPLHF
TRBD1	TRBJ2-7	-	TRBV7-9	12	TGTGCCAGCAGCGCGTACAGGGGAGTCCTATCCTTC	CASSAYRGVLSF
TRBD1	TRBJ1-2	many	TRBV30	12	TGTGCCTGGGGGGACAGGGGTTATGGCTGCACCTTC	CAWGDRGYGCTF
-	TRBJ2-5	many	TRBV12-3/TRBV12-4	13	TGTGCCAGCTCCAGCGGACGGAGAGAGACCCAGTACTTC	CASSSGRRETQYF
-	TRBJ1-3	few	TRBV28	13	TGTGCCAGCAGTATGAACTCTGGAAACACCATATATTTT	CASSMNSGNTIYF
-	TRBJ1-1	many	TRBV6-5	12	TGTGCCAGCCGGTTGAAGGGTACTGAAGCTTTCTTT	CASRLKGTEAFF
-	TRBJ1-6	many	TRBV12-3/TRBV12-4	12	TGTGCCAGCAGTGTATCGGATTCACCCCTCCACTTT	CASSVSDSPLHF
-	TRBJ1-1	-	TRBV7-9	15	TGTGCCAGCAGCTCACGACAGACCTTGAACACTGAAGCTTTCTTT	CASSSRQTLNTEAFF
-	TRBJ2-6	-	TRBV19	18	TGTGCCAGTACCAGACAGGTGTCCCTTCCCTCTGGGGCCAACGTCCTGACTTTC	CASTRQVSLPSGANVLTF
TRBD1	TRBJ1-1	many	TRBV20-1	15	TGCAGTGCTAGAGATGGAGGGGACAGTAGGAATGTAGCTTTCTTT	CSARDGGDSRNVAFF
-	TRBJ1-1	many	TRBV15	15	TGTGCCACCAGCAGGGAAAGACAGCTGAACACTGAAGCTTTCTTT	CATSRERQLNTEAFF
TRBD2	TRBJ2-5	many	TRBV27	16	TGTGCCAGCAGTTTATGGGGGGGGGGGATCCAAGAGACCCAGTACTTC	CASSLWGGGIQETQYF
TRBD2	TRBJ2-2	few	TRBV5-1	15	TGCGCCAGCAGATTAGCGGGGGCGAACACCGGGGAGCTGTTTTTT	CASRLAGANTGELFF
-	TRBJ1-1	few	TRBV6-1	15	TGTGCCAGCAGACTCCTCCGGACACTGAACACTGAAGCTTTCTTT	CASRLLRTLNTEAFF
-	TRBJ1-2	-	TRBV6-5	15	TGTGCCAGCAGTTACTCCCCTGGCGGCGGCCATGGCTACACCTTC	CASSYSPGGGHGYTF
-	TRBJ1-2	many	TRBV6-5	14	TGTGCCAGCGCCCTCCGGGACACCCTCTATGGCTACACCTTC	CASALRDTLYGYTF
-	TRBJ1-5	many	TRBV20-1	13	TGCAGTGCTTCAGGGACGGATAATCAGCCCCAGCATTTT	CSASGTDNQPQHF